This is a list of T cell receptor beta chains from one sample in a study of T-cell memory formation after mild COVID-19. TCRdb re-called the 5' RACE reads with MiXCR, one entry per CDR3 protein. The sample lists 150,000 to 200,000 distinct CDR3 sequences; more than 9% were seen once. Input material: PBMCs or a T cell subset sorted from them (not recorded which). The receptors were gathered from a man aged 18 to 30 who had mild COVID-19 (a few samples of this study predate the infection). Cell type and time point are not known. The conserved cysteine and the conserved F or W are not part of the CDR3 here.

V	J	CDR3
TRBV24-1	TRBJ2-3	ATSDSGTSTDTQY
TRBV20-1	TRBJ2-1	SARLAGAHSYNEQF
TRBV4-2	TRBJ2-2	ASSPQGSGLAGGHTGELF
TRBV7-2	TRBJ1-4	ASSSMGNEKLF
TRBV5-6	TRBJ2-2	ASSLGGIPGELF
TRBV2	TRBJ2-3	ASSESGSGWS
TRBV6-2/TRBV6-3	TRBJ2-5	ASSSTSPETQY
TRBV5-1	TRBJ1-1	ASSSQGEANTEAF
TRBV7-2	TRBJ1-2	ASSLASWGYT
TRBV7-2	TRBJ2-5	ASSILAGTFQETQY
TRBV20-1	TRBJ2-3	SARGSGGPSDTQY
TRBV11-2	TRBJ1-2	ASSSDRVNYGYT
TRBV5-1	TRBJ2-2	ASSPSGTGELF
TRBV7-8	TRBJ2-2	ASSLGDRGTGELF
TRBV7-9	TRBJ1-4	ASSFFSDNEKLF
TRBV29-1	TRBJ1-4	SVEEATNEKLF
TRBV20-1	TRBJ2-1	SAPGAGNEQF
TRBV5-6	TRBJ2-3	ASSLGFDTQY
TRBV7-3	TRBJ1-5	ARRDGNQPQH
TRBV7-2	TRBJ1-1	ASSLTSSMNTEAF
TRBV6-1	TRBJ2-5	ASTLAGQETQY
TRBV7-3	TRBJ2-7	ASSRTGLGEQY
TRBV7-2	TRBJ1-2	ASSLGTTPNYGYT
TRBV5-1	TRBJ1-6	ASSLSHRVNSPLH
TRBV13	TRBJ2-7	ASSLWGGTASSYEQY
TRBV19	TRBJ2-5	ASSIGYSGGAEETQY
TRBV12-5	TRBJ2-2	ASGLLSGELF
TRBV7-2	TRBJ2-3	ASLDRVTDTQY
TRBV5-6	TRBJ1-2	ASSLPGQLTYGYT